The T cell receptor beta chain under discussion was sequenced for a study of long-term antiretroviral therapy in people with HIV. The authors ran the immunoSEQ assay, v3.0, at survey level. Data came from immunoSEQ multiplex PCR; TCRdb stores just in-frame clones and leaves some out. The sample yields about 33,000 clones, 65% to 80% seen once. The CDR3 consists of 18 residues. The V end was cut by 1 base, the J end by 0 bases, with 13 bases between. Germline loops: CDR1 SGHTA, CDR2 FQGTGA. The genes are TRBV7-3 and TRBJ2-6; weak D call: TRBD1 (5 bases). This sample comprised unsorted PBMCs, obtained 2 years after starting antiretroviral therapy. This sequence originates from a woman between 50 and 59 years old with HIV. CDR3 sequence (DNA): TGTGCCAGCAGCTTAATCGCGACAGAGGACTCTGGGGCCAACGTCCTGACTTTC. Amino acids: CASSLIATEDSGANVLTF. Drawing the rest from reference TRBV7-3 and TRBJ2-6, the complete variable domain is GAGVSQTPSNKVTEKGKYVELRCDPISGHTALYWYRQSLGQGPEFLIYFQGTGAADDSGLPNDRFFAVRPEGSVSTLKIQRTERGDSAVYLCASSLIATEDSGANVLTFGAGSRLTVL.